What follows are 14 T cell receptor beta chains derived from one specimen sequenced in a study of cytomegalovirus exposure and HLA in healthy donors. Clones were sequenced by immunoSEQ multiplex PCR, and TCRdb holds only the in-frame ones, with some missing. The repertoire holds some 130,000 clones, with 84% as singletons. Sequenced: PBMCs. The receptors derive from a woman in her 30s in good health and CMV-seronegative.

The gene calls are TRBV28 and TRBJ1-5, with D perhaps TRBD1 (6 bases). Germline CDR1 is MDHEN and CDR2 is SYDVKM. V lost 5 bases to trimming and J lost 7 bases, with 21 bases between them. This CDR3 has 16 residues. Here the CDR3 DNA reads TGTGCCAGCAGTCTCCGACCCAGGGGATCGGGACAGCCCCAGCATTTT. Its protein product is CASSLRPRGSGQPQHF.

The rearrangement uses TRBV2 and TRBJ2-2, with 15 bases lining up with TRBD2. The CDR3 runs 17 residues. Per germline, CDR1 SNHLY and CDR2 FYNNEI. V lost 6 bases and J lost 10; bases outside the gene matches: 12. The CDR3 is CASSISQGLAGGVELFF. For the CDR3, the DNA is TGTGCCAGCAGCATAAGCCAAGGACTAGCGGGGGGGGTGGAGCTGTTTTTT. Full variable domain (rest looked up from reference TRBV2 and TRBJ2-2): EPEVTQTPSHQVTQMGQEVILRCVPISNHLYFYWYRQILGQKVEFLVSFYNNEISEKSEIFDDQFSVERPDGSNFTLKIRSTKLEDSAMYFCASSISQGLAGGVELFFGEGSRLTVL.

The chain couples TRBV7-3 to TRBJ2-3; 8 nucleotides agree with TRBD1. The germline V gene encodes CDR1 SGHTA and CDR2 FQGTGA. The CDR3 totals 14 residues. After removal of 5 bases from V and 3 bases from J, the junction contained 4 bases not matched to a gene. Here the CDR3 DNA reads TGTGCCAGCAGCGCAGGACAGGGTACAGATACGCAGTATTTT. It is translated as CASSAGQGTDTQYF.

This clone was counted a single time. This rearrangement joins TRBV9 to TRBJ1-4; 7 bases map to TRBD1. The CDR3 contains 14 residues. Germline-derived CDR1 and CDR2 are SGDLS and YYNGEE. V lost 3 bases and J lost 7; bases outside the gene matches: 6. The CDR3, as DNA: TGTGCCAGCAGCGCCAGACAGGGCGGTGAAAAACTGTTTTTT. Translated: CASSARQGGEKLFF.

This clone was seen a single time. The chain links TRBV4-3 to TRBJ2-1; 8 bases match TRBD1. Germline-derived CDR1 and CDR2 are LGHNA and YSLEER. This CDR3 has 15 amino acids. Trimming at V came to 1 base and at J to 8 bases, leaving 7 bases not matched to a gene. CDR3 amino acids: CASSQADRVGDEQFF. Here the CDR3 DNA reads TGCGCCAGCAGCCAAGCGGACAGGGTTGGCGATGAGCAGTTCTTC.

The chain combines TRBV9 with TRBJ2-3, with 10 bases matching TRBD2. V shed 1 base and J 3 bases; nucleotides not matched to a gene: 11. Looked up from germline, CDR1 is SGDLS and CDR2 is YYNGEE. This CDR3 is 18 amino acids long. CDR3 amino acids: CASSVSPRASGGTDTQYF. CDR3 nucleotides: TGTGCCAGCAGCGTAAGCCCGAGGGCTAGCGGGGGTACAGATACGCAGTATTTT.

The chain carries TRBV6-1 and TRBJ2-3, with a possible D match to TRBD2 (7 bases). In germline, CDR1 is MNHNS, CDR2 SASEGT. Trimming took 3 bases from V and 4 from J, leaving 14 bases between them. The CDR3 extends over 15 amino acids. CDR3 bases: TGTGCCAGCAGTGATAGGGGGGGTGAGTCAGATACGCAGTATTTT. This translates into CASSDRGGESDTQYF.

The chain carries TRBV19 and TRBJ2-2, with TRBD1 matching over 7 bases. V shed 4 bases and J 0 bases; nucleotides not matched to a gene: 2. The germline CDR1 and CDR2 sequences are LNHDA and SQIVND (reference sequence). This CDR3 region has 15 residues. CDR3 sequence reads: CASSRQGANTGELFF. As DNA, the CDR3 is TGTGCCAGTAGTAGACAGGGCGCGAACACCGGGGAGCTGTTTTTT.

V gene TRBV27 combines with J gene TRBJ1-6; D is unresolved. CDR3 length: 15 residues. CDR1 and CDR2 from the germline V gene are MNHEY and SMNVEV (reference sequence). Trimming took 6 bases from V and 3 from J, leaving 12 bases between them. The DNA for the CDR3 is TGTGCCAGCAGCTCCGGGTGGTACTATAATTCACCCCTCCACTTT. Its translation is CASSSGWYYNSPLHF.

The chain carries TRBV30 and TRBJ1-2; no firm D call. CDR1 GTSNPN and CDR2 SVGIG come from the germline V gene (reference sequence). There are 14 residues in the CDR3. V lost 2 bases, J lost 7 bases, and 17 bases lay in between. CDR3 sequence (DNA): TGTGCCTGGAGTCCGAGGGCGCGGTCTACTGGCTACACCTTC. Translation: CAWSPRARSTGYTF.

Only a few counts were recorded for this clone. The CDR3, as DNA: TGTGCCAGCACGGGACAGTCCTACGAGCAGTACTTC. It translates to CASTGQSYEQYF. The V and J genes are TRBV28 and TRBJ2-7, with TRBD1 matching 7 bases. J gave up 1 base and V 7 bases, and 1 base lay outside the gene matches. The CDR3 is 12 residues long. CDR1 is MDHEN and CDR2 is SYDVKM in the germline V gene. Full variable domain (outside the CDR3, taken from reference TRBV28 and TRBJ2-7): DVKVTQSSRYLVKRTGEKVFLECVQDMDHENMFWYRQDPGLGLRLIYFSYDVKMKEKGDIPEGYSVSREKKERFSLILESASTNQTSMYLCASTGQSYEQYFGPGTRLTVT.

This chain links TRBV13 with TRBJ1-4, with D possibly matching TRBD1 (6 bases). The CDR3 extends over 16 amino acids. Germline lookup yields CDR1 PRHDT and CDR2 FYEKMQ (reference sequence). With 5 bases removed from V and 0 bases from J, the gap between germline ends came to 13 bases. CDR3 DNA: TGTGCCAGCAGCCCGAGCGAGGGGGCAACTAATGAAAAACTGTTTTTT. Protein product: CASSPSEGATNEKLFF.

The chain couples TRBV29-1 to TRBJ1-4; TRBD1 matches at 7 bases. J was trimmed by 6 bases and V by 7 bases; bases with no gene match: 5. The CDR3 has 12 amino acids. From germline, CDR1 is SQVTM and CDR2 ANQGSEA. This chain's CDR3 is CSGRDRDEKLFF. DNA of the CDR3: TGCAGCGGCAGAGACAGGGATGAAAAACTGTTTTTT.

The sample holds a few counts of this clone. In DNA form, the CDR3 reads TGTGCCAGCGGGCCGACTAATTCACCCCTCCACTTT. This codes for CASGPTNSPLHF. The J gene is TRBJ1-6, the V gene TRBV28, with D hard to call. CDR1 is MDHEN and CDR2 is SYDVKM in the germline V gene. The CDR3 is 12 residues long. Trimming left V 8 bases short and J 6 bases short, with 8 bases between. Looking up the rest from reference TRBV28 and TRBJ1-6 gives the full variable domain: DVKVTQSSRYLVKRTGEKVFLECVQDMDHENMFWYRQDPGLGLRLIYFSYDVKMKEKGDIPEGYSVSREKKERFSLILESASTNQTSMYLCASGPTNSPLHFGNGTRLTVT.